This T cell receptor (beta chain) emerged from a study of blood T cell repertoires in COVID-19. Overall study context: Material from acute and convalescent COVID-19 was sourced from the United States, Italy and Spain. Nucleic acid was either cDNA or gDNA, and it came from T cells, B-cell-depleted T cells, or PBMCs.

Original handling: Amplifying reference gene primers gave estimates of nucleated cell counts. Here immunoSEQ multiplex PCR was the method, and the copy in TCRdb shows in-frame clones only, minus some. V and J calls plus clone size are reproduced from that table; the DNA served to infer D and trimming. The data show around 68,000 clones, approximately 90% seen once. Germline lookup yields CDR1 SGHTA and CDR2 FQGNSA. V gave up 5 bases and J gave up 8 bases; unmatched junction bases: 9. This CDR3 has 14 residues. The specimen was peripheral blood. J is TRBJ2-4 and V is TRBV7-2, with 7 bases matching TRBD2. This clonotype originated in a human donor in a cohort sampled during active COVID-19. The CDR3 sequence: CASSILANADIQYF. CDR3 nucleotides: TGTGCCAGCAGCATACTAGCGAATGCGGACATTCAGTACTTC.